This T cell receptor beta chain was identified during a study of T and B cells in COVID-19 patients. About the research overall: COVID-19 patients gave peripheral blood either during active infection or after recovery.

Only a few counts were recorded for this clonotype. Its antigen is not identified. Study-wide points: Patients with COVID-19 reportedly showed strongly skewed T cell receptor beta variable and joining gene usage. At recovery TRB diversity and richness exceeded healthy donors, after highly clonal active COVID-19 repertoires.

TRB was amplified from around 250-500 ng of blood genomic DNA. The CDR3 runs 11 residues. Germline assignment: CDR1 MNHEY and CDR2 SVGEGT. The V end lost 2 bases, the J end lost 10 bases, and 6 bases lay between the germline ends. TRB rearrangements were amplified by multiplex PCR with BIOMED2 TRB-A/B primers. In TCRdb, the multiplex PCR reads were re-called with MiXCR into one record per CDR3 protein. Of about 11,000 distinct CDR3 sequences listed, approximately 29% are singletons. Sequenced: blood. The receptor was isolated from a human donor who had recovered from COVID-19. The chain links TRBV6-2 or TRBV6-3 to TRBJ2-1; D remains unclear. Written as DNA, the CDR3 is TGTGCCAGCAGTTACAACCGGGAGCAGTTCTTC. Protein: CASSYNREQFF.